A single sample gave rise to the 12 T cell receptor beta chains below, sequenced in a study of spatial heterogeneity in lung cancer. The time point denotes: blood at routine non-recurrence follow-up after resection. The authors sequenced whole RNA from tumor, nontumor lung or frozen PBMC without sorting. TCRdb recomputed calls from the 5' RACE reads with MiXCR, one row per CDR3 protein. The table includes about 52,000 distinct CDR3 sequences, roughly 8.1% detected once. The input for sequencing was PBMCs, taken at follow-up. The receptors here all came from a female donor with early-stage non-small cell lung cancer.

This clonotype was counted many times. The chain joins TRBV7-9 to TRBJ1-1; D not resolved. Germline values: CDR1 SEHNR, CDR2 FQNEAQ (reference sequence). The length of the CDR3 is 14 residues. Trimming took 5 bases from V and 9 from J, leaving 19 bases between them. The CDR3 spells CASSPATKIAQAFF. The CDR3 nucleotides are TGTGCCAGCAGCCCGGCTACAAAAATCGCCCAAGCTTTCTTT.

This clonotype occurred many times. The chain uses TRBV3-1 and TRBJ1-6; tentatively, D is TRBD1 (5 bases). The ends were cut back, 4 bases at V and 13 bases at J, with 17 bases in the middle. CDR1 and CDR2 (germline): LGHDT, YNNKEL (reference sequence). The CDR3 is 14 residues long. CDR3 region: CASSPDGALWPLHF. CDR3 sequence (DNA): TGTGCCAGCAGCCCCGACGGGGCCCTTTGGCCCCTCCACTTT.

This clonotype was seen many times. The gene calls are TRBV19 and TRBJ1-4; no firm D call. Germline V lookup: CDR1 LNHDA, CDR2 SQIVND (reference sequence). V was shortened by 5 bases and J by 8 bases, with 6 bases between the two germline ends. CDR3 length: 11 residues. In DNA form, the CDR3 reads TGTGCCAGTAGTTCAATAGAAAAACTGTTTTTT. Encoded protein: CASSSIEKLFF. Together with reference TRBV19 and TRBJ1-4, the CDR3 gives the full variable domain: DGGITQSPKYLFRKEGQNVTLSCEQNLNHDAMYWYRQDPGQGLRLIYYSQIVNDFQKGDIAEGYSVSREKKESFPLTVTSAQKNPTAFYLCASSSIEKLFFGSGTQLSVL.

This clonotype was seen repeatedly, ten times or more. This chain connects TRBV10-3 to TRBJ2-3, with D possibly matching TRBD1 (5 bases). Germline values: CDR1 ENHRY, CDR2 SYGVKD. The V and J ends lost 4 bases and 5 bases respectively, with 13 bases between them. CDR3 length: 14 residues. In nucleotides, the CDR3 is TGTGCCATCAGTGGTGCGGATAGGGGAGATACGCAGTATTTT. Translation gives CAISGADRGDTQYF.

This clonotype was recorded at least ten times. CDR3 in amino acids: CASSFPFNGIYEQYF. The CDR3 nucleotides are TGTGCCAGCAGCTTCCCCTTTAACGGGATCTACGAGCAGTACTTC. The rearrangement links TRBV12-3 or TRBV12-4 to TRBJ2-7; perhaps TRBD2 as D (5 bases). V was shortened by 6 bases and J by 3 bases, with 18 bases between the two germline ends. CDR3 length: 15 residues.

V gene TRBV7-2 combines with J gene TRBJ1-1; D call uncertain. V gave up 1 base and J gave up 10 bases, with 4 bases separating them. CDR3 length: 10 residues. Germline lookup yields CDR1 SGHTA and CDR2 FQGNSA. CDR3 DNA: TGTGCCAGCAGCTTAGGAAGAGCTTTCTTT. Translation gives CASSLGRAFF. Full variable domain (remainder filled in from reference TRBV7-2 and TRBJ1-1): GAGVSQSPSNKVTEKGKDVELRCDPISGHTALYWYRQSLGQGLEFLIYFQGNSAPDKSGLPSDRFSAERTGGSVSTLTIQRTQQEDSAVYLCASSLGRAFFGQGTRLTVV.

This clonotype was seen a few times. The chain has TRBV7-3 and TRBJ2-1, with TRBD1 matching 10 bases. This CDR3 is built from 14 residues. The ends lost 3 bases at V and 5 bases at J; junction bases unmatched: 1. Germline values: CDR1 SGHTA, CDR2 FQGTGA. In nucleotides, the CDR3 is TGTGCCAGCAGCTTGGGGACAGGGGACAATGAGCAGTTCTTC. Its translation: CASSLGTGDNEQFF.

By frequency in the sample, this clonotype is medium-sized (0.01 to 0.1%). The chain is built from TRBV7-7 and TRBJ2-1; no clear D gene. This CDR3 contains 16 residues. V lost 1 base and J lost 0, with 10 bases in between. Looked up from germline, CDR1 is SSHAT and CDR2 is FNYEAQ (reference sequence). The CDR3 region is CASSLGLGSSYNEQFF. The CDR3 region has the DNA TGTGCCAGCAGCTTAGGTCTTGGCAGCTCCTACAATGAGCAGTTCTTC.

This clonotype was recorded many times. The V and J genes are TRBV3-1 and TRBJ2-7, with D possibly matching TRBD1 (6 bases). CDR3 length: 15 residues. Trimming took off 4 bases at V and 3 bases at J, with 16 bases between the two ends. Per germline, CDR1 LGHDT and CDR2 YNNKEL (reference sequence). CDR3 nucleotide sequence: TGTGCCAGCAGCCGCCCTTATGGGACAAGCTACGAGCAGTACTTC. This codes for CASSRPYGTSYEQYF.

The chain's CDR3 is CASSMVFSGREQYF. CDR3 nucleotide sequence: TGTGCCAGTAGTATGGTCTTCTCAGGGCGCGAGCAGTACTTC. The genes are TRBV19 and TRBJ2-7; tentative D call: TRBD1 (5 bases). This CDR3 is built from 14 residues. CDR1 LNHDA and CDR2 SQIVND come from the germline V gene (reference sequence). V lost 3 bases and J lost 6, with 15 bases in between.

This clonotype was seen a handful of times. The chain uses TRBV12-3 or TRBV12-4 and TRBJ1-2; no clear D. The CDR3 loop spans 12 amino acids. V lost 2 bases and J 7 bases, leaving 8 bases between the germline ends. The CDR3 coding sequence is TGTGCCAGCAGTTTAACTGGCGTTGGCTACACCTTC. It specifies CASSLTGVGYTF.

The table lists this clonotype with many counts. The V gene is TRBV29-1, the J gene TRBJ2-5, with 8 positions matching TRBD1. Germline V CDR1 and CDR2: SQVTM, ANQGSEA. This CDR3 region has 12 residues. The V gene end was trimmed by 7 bases and the J gene end by 5 bases; junction bases not matched to a gene: 6. The CDR3 DNA follows: TGCAGCGGAGGACAGGGATGGGAGACCCAGTACTTC. Its protein is CSGGQGWETQYF.